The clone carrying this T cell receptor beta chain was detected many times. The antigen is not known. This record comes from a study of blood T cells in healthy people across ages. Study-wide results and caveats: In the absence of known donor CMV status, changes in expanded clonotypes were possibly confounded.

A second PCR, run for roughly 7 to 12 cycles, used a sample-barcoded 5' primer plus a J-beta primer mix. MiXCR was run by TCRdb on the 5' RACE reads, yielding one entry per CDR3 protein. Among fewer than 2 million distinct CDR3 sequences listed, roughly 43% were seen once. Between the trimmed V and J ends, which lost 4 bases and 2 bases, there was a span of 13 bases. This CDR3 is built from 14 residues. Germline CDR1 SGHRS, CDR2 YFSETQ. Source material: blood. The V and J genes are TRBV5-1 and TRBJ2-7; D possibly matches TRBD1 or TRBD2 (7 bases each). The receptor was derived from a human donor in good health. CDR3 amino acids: CASSARGGAYEQYF. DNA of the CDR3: TGCGCCAGCAGCGCCAGGGGGGGAGCCTACGAGCAGTACTTC.